The 30 T cell receptor beta chains in this list originate from one sample, sequenced in a study of T cell responses to AZD1222 COVID-19 vaccine. Some clones are missing from TCRdb's copy, which holds only in-frame ones; the method was immunoSEQ multiplex PCR. The sample lists about 140,000 clones, more than 80% occurring once. Sequencing was performed on peripheral blood, taken 28 days after the second dose of the MenACWY control vaccine. Receptors were obtained from an adult who received the MenACWY meningococcal vaccine as a control.

V usage is TRBV9 and J usage is TRBJ2-1, with 8 bases that match TRBD1. CDR1 is SGDLS, CDR2 YYNGEE, per germline. Germline trimming cut 8 bases from V and 2 bases from J; bases unmatched to any gene: 6. This CDR3 is built from 14 residues. In DNA form, the CDR3 reads TGTGCCAGTACCGGGACAGGAACCTACAATGAGCAGTTCTTC. Its protein product is CASTGTGTYNEQFF.

This rearrangement joins TRBV20-1 to TRBJ2-7, with no clear D. In germline, CDR1 is DFQATT, CDR2 SNEGSKA (reference sequence). The CDR3 consists of 11 residues. The CDR3 spells CSARTPYEQYF. CDR3 nucleotide sequence: TGCAGCGCGCGGACCCCCTACGAGCAGTACTTC.

The chain links TRBV7-2 to TRBJ2-1; TRBD2 aligns across 12 bases. Germline V lookup: CDR1 SGHTA, CDR2 FQGNSA. This CDR3 contains 15 residues. The ends lost 5 bases at V and 8 bases at J; junction bases unmatched: 7. CDR3 in amino acids: CASSPPTSGGDEQFF. CDR3 bases: TGTGCCAGCAGCCCACCGACTAGCGGGGGAGATGAGCAGTTCTTC.

J is TRBJ2-1 and V is TRBV10-1, with a tentative D call TRBD1 (7 bases). The CDR3 is 14 amino acids. CDR1 WNHNN and CDR2 SYGVQD come from the germline V gene (reference sequence). Trimming removed 9 bases at V and 8 bases at J, with 20 bases between. The CDR3: CARDIRGAKDEQFF. In DNA form, the CDR3 reads TGCGCCAGAGACATCAGGGGGGCTAAAGATGAGCAGTTCTTC.

V and J are TRBV7-9 and TRBJ2-7; 9 bases fit TRBD1. The CDR3 is 14 amino acids. V shed 5 bases, J shed 3 bases, and the junction held 5 bases outside the gene matches. Per the germline V gene, CDR1 is SEHNR and CDR2 is FQNEAQ (reference sequence). This chain's CDR3 is CASSTGQGNYEQYF. The CDR3 DNA is TGTGCCAGCAGCACGGGACAGGGAAACTACGAGCAGTACTTC.

The chain has TRBV7-2 and TRBJ2-5; D perhaps matches TRBD1 (6 bases). Trimming removed 1 base at V and 3 bases at J, with 9 bases between. CDR1 is SGHTA, CDR2 FQGNSA, per germline. This CDR3 region has 14 residues. The CDR3 DNA reads as TGTGCCAGCAGCTTAGTTCGGACAGAAGAGACCCAGTACTTC. Its protein is CASSLVRTEETQYF.

The chain uses TRBV3-1 (or the pseudogene TRBV3-2) and TRBJ2-7; 11 bases align to TRBD2. This CDR3 is built from 19 residues. Germline lookup yields CDR1 LGHDT and CDR2 YNNKEL (reference sequence). V shed 0 bases and J 1 base; nucleotides not matched to a gene: 11. The DNA of the CDR3 is TGTGCCAGCAGCCAAGATGTACTAGCGGGAGTGGGGCCATCCTACGAGCAGTACTTC. Translation: CASSQDVLAGVGPSYEQYF.

V and J are TRBV4-3 and TRBJ2-7; a weak D match, TRBD2 (6 bases). The CDR3 length is 15 residues. V was cut by 0 bases and J by 2 bases, with 11 bases left in between. Per the germline V gene, CDR1 is LGHNA and CDR2 is YSLEER. The DNA of the CDR3 is TGCGCCAGCAGCCAAGATCCCGCGGGGACCTACGAGCAGTACTTC. This encodes CASSQDPAGTYEQYF.

V is TRBV7-2 and J is TRBJ2-7, with D unclear. The length of the CDR3 is 14 residues. With 1 base removed from V and 7 bases from J, the gap between germline ends came to 14 bases. Germline CDR1 SGHTA, CDR2 FQGNSA. The CDR3 here is CASSLDSGPREQYF. The CDR3 DNA follows: TGTGCCAGCAGCTTAGACAGTGGACCCCGGGAGCAGTACTTC.

This clone was counted between two and nine times. The chain links TRBV6-5 to TRBJ1-4; the D is unclear. V lost 0 bases and J 7 bases, leaving 6 bases between the germline ends. The CDR3 has 13 amino acids. Germline V gives CDR1 MNHEY, CDR2 SVGAGI. CDR3 in DNA: TGTGCCAGCAGTTACTCGGGTTTTGAAAAACTGTTTTTT. It yields the protein CASSYSGFEKLFF.

CDR3 coding DNA: TGTGCCACCAGTGAGGGGGGACGGCAAGAGACCCAGTACTTC. The encoded protein is CATSEGGRQETQYF. The rearrangement joins TRBV24-1 to TRBJ2-5, with D possibly being TRBD2 (6 bases). The length of the CDR3 is 14 residues. In germline, CDR1 is KGHDR, CDR2 SFDVKD. V lost 4 bases to trimming and J lost 2 bases, with 10 bases between them.

The count of this clone is one. The CDR3 sequence is CASSQGPQVNQPQHF. CDR3 DNA sequence: TGTGCCAGCAGCCAAGGGCCACAGGTAAATCAGCCCCAGCATTTT. This chain links TRBV3-1 (or the pseudogene TRBV3-2) with TRBJ1-5; possible D gene TRBD1, 5 bases. Germline V lookup: CDR1 LGHDT, CDR2 YNNKEL (reference sequence). Trimming left V 1 base short and J 4 bases short, with 11 bases between. CDR3 length equals 15 residues.

The V and J genes are TRBV28 and TRBJ2-7, with 10 bases matching TRBD1. The CDR3 runs 14 residues. V lost 6 bases and J lost 2; bases outside the gene matches: 4. Germline assignment: CDR1 MDHEN and CDR2 SYDVKM. The CDR3 DNA reads TGTGCCAGCAGGGGACAGGGGAAAACCTACGAGCAGTACTTC. This sequence encodes CASRGQGKTYEQYF.

The gene calls are TRBV5-8 and TRBJ1-2; TRBD1 is a possible D gene (5 bases). This CDR3 is 14 amino acids long. CDR1 is SGHTS and CDR2 is YDEGEE in the germline V gene. Trimming left V 0 bases short and J 8 bases short, with 14 bases between. CDR3 coding DNA: TGTGCCAGCAGCTTGGGGACATTACGGTGGGGCTACACCTTC. Its translation: CASSLGTLRWGYTF.

The chain uses TRBV6-5 and TRBJ2-1, with a weak D call TRBD2 (6 bases). Trimming pared 7 bases from V and 7 bases from J, leaving 20 bases between. This CDR3 spans 15 amino acids. The germline CDR1 and CDR2 sequences are MNHEY and SVGAGI. The CDR3 region has the DNA TGTGCCAGCACCATGAGGCTAGCGATGGGGAATGAGCAGTTCTTC. Translated, it gives CASTMRLAMGNEQFF.

The CDR3 nucleotides read TGTGCCAGCAGCGTAGGTGGACAGGGAATCTGGTGGAACTATGGCTACACCTTC. Translation: CASSVGGQGIWWNYGYTF. The gene calls are TRBV9 and TRBJ1-2, with 8 positions matching TRBD1. Trimming cost V 0 bases and J 2 bases; bases outside gene matches: 12. CDR1 is SGDLS and CDR2 is YYNGEE in the germline V gene. The CDR3 consists of 18 residues.

This clone was found once. The chain is built from TRBV28 and TRBJ1-5; 9 nucleotides line up with TRBD1. Germline-derived CDR1 and CDR2 are MDHEN and SYDVKM. Trimming cost V 6 bases and J 7 bases; bases outside gene matches: 10. The CDR3 spans 15 residues. CDR3 sequence reads: CASRAGTGRGQPQHF. The CDR3 DNA reads TGTGCCAGCAGAGCCGGGACAGGGAGAGGCCAGCCCCAGCATTTT. The full variable domain, rest sourced from reference TRBV28 and TRBJ1-5, is DVKVTQSSRYLVKRTGEKVFLECVQDMDHENMFWYRQDPGLGLRLIYFSYDVKMKEKGDIPEGYSVSREKKERFSLILESASTNQTSMYLCASRAGTGRGQPQHFGDGTRLSIL.

The rearrangement joins TRBV7-3 to TRBJ2-3, with D maybe TRBD2 (5 bases). Looked up from germline, CDR1 is SGHTA and CDR2 is FQGTGA. The CDR3 has 14 amino acids. V lost 5 bases, J lost 5 bases, and 14 bases lay in between. CDR3 nucleotide sequence: TGTGCCAGCAGCCCCTCGAGGGCCGTAGATACGCAGTATTTT. It is translated as CASSPSRAVDTQYF.

This chain uses TRBV6-2 or TRBV6-3 with TRBJ1-2; 8 bases agree with TRBD1. The CDR3 sequence is 14 residues long. Germline lookup yields CDR1 MNHEY and CDR2 SVGEGT. V was pared by 6 bases and J by 3 bases, with 6 bases of the junction left unmatched. The CDR3 DNA is TGTGCCAGCAGCCCAGTGGACAGGGACTATGGCTACACCTTC. It translates to CASSPVDRDYGYTF.

The chain has TRBV18 and TRBJ2-2; 7 bases align to TRBD1. V lost 2 bases, J lost 2 bases, and 2 bases stayed unmatched. CDR3 length equals 15 residues. Germline CDR1 and CDR2: KGHSH and LQKENI. CDR3 in DNA: TGTGCCAGCTCACCAATAGGGGGCAACACCGGGGAGCTGTTTTTT. Translating gives CASSPIGGNTGELFF.

This CDR3 reads CASSPSAGTPYEQYF. CDR3 coding DNA: TGCGCCAGCAGCCCCTCTGCAGGGACCCCCTACGAGCAGTACTTC. The chain has TRBV4-3 and TRBJ2-7, with D possibly called TRBD1 or TRBD2 (5 bases each). With 4 bases removed from V and 2 bases from J, the gap between germline ends came to 15 bases. CDR1 and CDR2 from the germline V gene are LGHNA and YSLEER. The CDR3 loop spans 15 amino acids.

The V gene is TRBV5-1, the J gene TRBJ2-3; possibly TRBD2 for D (6 bases). The germline V and J ends were trimmed by 1 base and 1 base, with 7 bases remaining between them. The CDR3 is 14 residues long. Germline CDR1 reads SGHRS; CDR2 reads YFSETQ. CDR3 DNA: TGCGCCAGCAGCTTGTGGGGGGGCACAGATACGCAGTATTTT. Translating gives CASSLWGGTDTQYF.

This sequence joins TRBV19 and TRBJ2-7; tentative D call: TRBD2 (6 bases). CDR1 is LNHDA, CDR2 SQIVND, per germline (reference sequence). This CDR3 is 15 amino acids long. Between the trimmed V and J ends, which lost 1 base and 1 base, there was a span of 11 bases. CDR3 DNA: TGTGCCAGTAGTATAGCCGCCGGGACTTCCTACGAGCAGTACTTC. It codes for CASSIAAGTSYEQYF. The whole variable domain, remainder taken from reference TRBV19 and TRBJ2-7, is DGGITQSPKYLFRKEGQNVTLSCEQNLNHDAMYWYRQDPGQGLRLIYYSQIVNDFQKGDIAEGYSVSREKKESFPLTVTSAQKNPTAFYLCASSIAAGTSYEQYFGPGTRLTVT.

V and J are TRBV18 and TRBJ1-4; D unresolved. Trimming shortened V by 6 bases and J by 8 bases, and 19 bases separated the two germline ends. CDR3 length: 15 amino acids. Germline V gene sequence: CDR1 KGHSH, CDR2 LQKENI. CDR3 region: CASSRTAMAPEKLFF. CDR3 DNA sequence: TGTGCCAGCTCCCGTACGGCGATGGCGCCAGAAAAACTGTTTTTT.

V and J are TRBV11-3 and TRBJ2-3; perhaps TRBD1 as D (5 bases). This CDR3 has 15 residues. Trimming removed 1 base at V and 1 base at J, with 9 bases between. The germline V gene encodes CDR1 SGHNT and CDR2 YENEEA. CDR3 DNA sequence: TGTGCCAGCAGCTTAGTAGGGGCCGGCACAGATACGCAGTATTTT. Residues: CASSLVGAGTDTQYF.

The chain has TRBV3-1 (or the pseudogene TRBV3-2) and TRBJ2-7; D ambiguous. V lost 3 bases and J 4 bases, leaving 10 bases between the germline ends. This CDR3 is 13 amino acids long. Germline V gives CDR1 LGHDT, CDR2 YNNKEL (reference sequence). CDR3 in DNA: TGTGCCAGCAGCCACCTCCATGCTTACGAGCAGTACTTC. Translating it yields CASSHLHAYEQYF.

CDR3 sequence: CASSLGGQAPTGANVLTF. CDR3 sequence (DNA): TGTGCCAGCAGCTTGGGAGGACAGGCCCCTACTGGGGCCAACGTCCTGACTTTC. The chain links TRBV5-4 to TRBJ2-6, with 7 bases that match TRBD1. The germline V gene has CDR1 SGHNT and CDR2 YYREEE (reference sequence). V lost 0 bases and J lost 2; bases outside the gene matches: 8. The CDR3 runs 18 residues.

This chain uses TRBV24-1 with TRBJ2-5, with 7 bases identical to TRBD1. The CDR3 has 15 residues. The J segment lost 2 bases and the V segment lost 4 bases, leaving 6 bases of the junction unmatched. Germline CDR1 and CDR2: KGHDR and SFDVKD. CDR3 in DNA: TGTGCCACCAGTGACTTCCTGACAGGGCAAGAGACCCAGTACTTC. Translation gives CATSDFLTGQETQYF.

This chain uses TRBV7-9 with TRBJ1-5; D might be TRBD1 (5 bases). This CDR3 region has 17 residues. Trimming cost V 2 bases and J 2 bases, with 16 bases left between them. The germline gives CDR1 SEHNR, CDR2 FQNEAQ (reference sequence). The DNA of the CDR3 is TGTGCCAGCAGCTTAAGTAAGGGAGGGGTCGGCAATCAGCCCCAGCATTTT. Encoded protein: CASSLSKGGVGNQPQHF.

J is TRBJ1-4 and V is TRBV19; a possible D gene is TRBD1 (6 bases). The CDR3 has 13 amino acids. Germline CDR1 and CDR2: LNHDA and SQIVND (reference sequence). The germline V and J ends were trimmed by 5 bases and 8 bases, with 12 bases remaining between them. CDR3 nucleotides: TGTGCCAGTAGTGTGACAGGTGTCGAAAAACTGTTTTTT. Protein product: CASSVTGVEKLFF.